Each of the 8 T cell receptor beta chains below was sequenced from the same sample in a study of control samples from healthy donors and cancer patients (dated by TCRdb to 2020 to 2022). Library preparation employed the immunoSEQ multiplex PCR assay. Sourced from immuneACCESS, this table was stored by TCRdb with only in-frame sequences that have V and J called. A share of the clones is absent; for the studies checked, an unresolved V gene accounts for under half, and the remainder has no known explanation. This sample comprises 75,000 to 95,000 clones, roughly 84% of them detected only once. The biggest ten clones account for around 6% of the sample. Input material: blood. The receptors shown here come from a woman in her fifties or sixties in good health.

This clone has more than one count but fewer than ten. V is TRBV30 and J is TRBJ1-1; 7 bases are shared with TRBD1. V shed 1 base and J 7 bases; nucleotides not matched to a gene: 0. The CDR3 runs 11 residues. The germline gives CDR1 GTSNPN, CDR2 SVGIG (reference sequence). The DNA for the CDR3 is TGTGCCTGGAGTGGACAGGGTGAAGCTTTCTTT. It codes for CAWSGQGEAFF.

The chain couples TRBV3-1 (or the pseudogene TRBV3-2) to TRBJ1-1; D is undetermined. The germline V gene encodes CDR1 LGHDT and CDR2 YNNKEL (reference sequence). This CDR3 contains 13 residues. Trimming stripped 3 bases from V and 3 bases from J, with 8 bases between. The DNA of the CDR3 is TGTGCCAGCAGCCACAACGGGGACACTGAAGCTTTCTTT. It is translated as CASSHNGDTEAFF.

The chain uses TRBV12-3 or TRBV12-4 and TRBJ2-7; 8 positions agree with TRBD2. Unmatched junction bases numbered 6, after V lost 8 bases and J lost 6 bases. CDR3 length: 12 amino acids. The DNA of the CDR3 is TGTGCCAGCCGGGGGGGATTAGGCGAGCAGTACTTC. It is translated as CASRGGLGEQYF.

The V call is TRBV6-6, the J call TRBJ1-2; D possibly corresponds to TRBD1 (6 bases). The CDR3 sequence is 13 residues long. Germline-derived CDR1 and CDR2 are MNHNY and SVGAGI (reference sequence). The V end was cut by 5 bases, the J end by 8 bases, with 15 bases between. The CDR3 spells CASSEAGAQGYTF. The CDR3 region has the DNA TGTGCCAGCAGTGAGGCAGGGGCGCAAGGCTACACCTTC.

V usage is TRBV30 and J usage is TRBJ1-5; maybe TRBD1 (5 bases). The V gene's germline CDR1 is GTSNPN and CDR2 SVGIG (reference sequence). The CDR3 spans 15 residues. V lost 3 bases and J lost 7, with 19 bases in between. CDR3 amino acids: CAWSPLIGQRQPQHF. Written as DNA, the CDR3 is TGTGCCTGGAGCCCCTTAATTGGACAAAGGCAGCCCCAGCATTTT.

The genes are TRBV18 and TRBJ2-3; D gene ambiguous. Per germline, CDR1 KGHSH and CDR2 LQKENI. The CDR3 totals 13 residues. V lost 5 bases and J lost 2, with 8 bases in between. CDR3 in DNA: TGTGCCAGCTCAGGCACCAACACAGATACGCAGTATTTT. Translating gives CASSGTNTDTQYF.

The chain combines TRBV6-6 with TRBJ2-3, with 13 bases that match TRBD2. Germline V gene sequence: CDR1 MNHNY, CDR2 SVGAGI (reference sequence). The CDR3 consists of 16 residues. V dropped 5 bases and J dropped 1; count of bases not matched to a gene: 3. The CDR3 DNA reads TGTGCCAGCAGTCGAGGGACTAGCGGGGGCACAGATACGCAGTATTTT. Protein product: CASSRGTSGGTDTQYF.

This clone was found a few times. The chain employs TRBV18 and TRBJ2-1; 9 nucleotides line up with TRBD2. Germline lookup yields CDR1 KGHSH and CDR2 LQKENI. The CDR3 is 15 residues long. V shed 2 bases, J shed 10 bases, and the junction held 9 bases outside the gene matches. The CDR3 coding sequence is TGTGCCAGCTCACCAGTAGCGGGGGATTTGGGGGAGCAGTTCTTC. It is translated as CASSPVAGDLGEQFF. Combining the CDR3 with reference TRBV18 and TRBJ2-1 gives the whole variable domain NAGVMQNPRHLVRRRGQEARLRCSPMKGHSHVYWYRQLPEEGLKFMVYLQKENIIDESGMPKERFSAEFPKEGPSILRIQQVVRGDSAAYFCASSPVAGDLGEQFFGPGTRLTVL.